Presented here are 17 T cell receptor beta chains from one specimen sequenced in a study of cytomegalovirus exposure and HLA in healthy donors. Primers for the PCR totalled 60 Vbeta and 13 Jbeta. Assay: immunoSEQ multiplex PCR; the TCRdb copy retains only in-frame clones and omits some. The sample consists of 150,000 to 200,000 clones, 75% to 85% of them appearing once. Input material: PBMCs. These receptors came from a woman aged 18-29 years in good health and CMV-seropositive.

The chain couples TRBV4-1 to TRBJ1-2; D is undetermined. CDR1 and CDR2 (germline): MGHRA, YSYEKL. V gave up 4 bases and J gave up 1 base, with 16 bases separating them. The CDR3 length is 16 residues. The CDR3 here is CASSLAASRFNYGYTF. The CDR3 nucleotides are TGCGCCAGCAGCCTAGCGGCCAGCCGGTTTAACTATGGCTACACCTTC.

In this sample, this clone turned up a few times. This rearrangement joins TRBV5-4 to TRBJ2-2; D might be TRBD1 (5 bases). The CDR3 covers 14 residues. The germline V gene has CDR1 SGHNT and CDR2 YYREEE (reference sequence). V was cut by 3 bases and J by 3 bases, with 9 bases left in between. Here the CDR3 reads CASSSTEYTGELFF. The DNA for the CDR3 is TGTGCCAGCAGCTCGACAGAATACACCGGGGAGCTGTTTTTT.

The V call is TRBV6-5, the J call TRBJ1-2; possibly TRBD1 for D (6 bases). CDR1 and CDR2 (germline): MNHEY, SVGAGI. The CDR3 runs 14 residues. Trimming left V 6 bases short and J 2 bases short, with 13 bases between. This CDR3 is CASRFRGSNYGYTF. The DNA for the CDR3 is TGTGCCAGCAGATTCAGGGGATCGAACTATGGCTACACCTTC.

The table lists this clone with a few counts. The chain couples TRBV6-6 to TRBJ2-3, with 10 bases matching TRBD1. V shed 11 bases, J shed 8 bases, and the junction held 13 bases outside the gene matches. Germline V gene data show CDR1 as MNHNY and CDR2 as SVGAGI (reference sequence). CDR3 size: 14 residues. CDR3 in amino acids: CAHSWDRGAGTQYF. DNA for the CDR3: TGTGCCCACTCCTGGGACAGGGGTGCGGGTACGCAGTATTTT.

This chain connects TRBV19 to TRBJ2-7, with 13 positions matching TRBD2. The CDR3 loop spans 15 amino acids. Losses at the gene ends were 5 bases for V and 2 bases for J; bases not matched to a gene: 3. The germline V gene encodes CDR1 LNHDA and CDR2 SQIVND (reference sequence). In DNA, the CDR3 is TGTGCCAGTAGTTGGACTAGCGGGGGTGCCTACGAGCAGTACTTC. It is translated as CASSWTSGGAYEQYF.

The chain employs TRBV5-1 and TRBJ2-5, with 8 bases aligning to TRBD1. Germline V lookup: CDR1 SGHRS, CDR2 YFSETQ. This CDR3 has 18 amino acids. J lost 3 bases, V lost 4 bases, and 17 bases had no gene match. CDR3 sequence (DNA): TGCGCCAGCAGCCGCGGACAGGGTAGGGGGTATGTCAAAGAGACCCAGTACTTC. Translation: CASSRGQGRGYVKETQYF. Drawing the rest from reference TRBV5-1 and TRBJ2-5, the complete variable domain is KAGVTQTPRYLIKTRGQQVTLSCSPISGHRSVSWYQQTPGQGLQFLFEYFSETQRNKGNFPGRFSGRQFSNSRSEMNVSTLELGDSALYLCASSRGQGRGYVKETQYFGPGTRLLVL.

This clone came up a few times. The V gene is TRBV11-2, the J gene TRBJ2-7; D possibly corresponds to TRBD2 (5 bases). Germline V gives CDR1 SGHAT, CDR2 FQNNGV. The CDR3 runs to 15 residues. Trimming pared 5 bases from V and 2 bases from J, leaving 16 bases between. The CDR3 region has the DNA TGTGCCAGCAGCGCAACCTGGGGAGATACCTACGAGCAGTACTTC. Residues: CASSATWGDTYEQYF.

A single count supports this clone. J is TRBJ2-1 and V is TRBV30; 12 bases line up with TRBD1. From germline, CDR1 is GTSNPN and CDR2 SVGIG (reference sequence). V shed 4 bases and J 8 bases; nucleotides not matched to a gene: 6. The CDR3 loop spans 14 amino acids. As DNA, the CDR3 is TGTGCCTGGAACCGGGACAGGGGGCTCGATGAGCAGTTCTTC. Protein sequence: CAWNRDRGLDEQFF.

J is TRBJ2-1 and V is TRBV19, with 9 bases identical to TRBD2. Germline-derived CDR1 and CDR2 are LNHDA and SQIVND (reference sequence). V was clipped by 3 bases and J by 2 bases; unmatched bases: 8. The CDR3 runs 17 residues. The CDR3 loop is CASSIQPAGGPYNEQFF. The CDR3 DNA is TGTGCCAGTAGTATTCAGCCGGCGGGGGGGCCCTACAATGAGCAGTTCTTC.

V is TRBV6-5 and J is TRBJ1-4; D uncertain. The V gene lost 6 bases and the J gene lost 8 bases, with 13 bases spanning the gap. There are 13 residues in the CDR3. CDR1 is MNHEY, CDR2 SVGAGI, per germline. CDR3 DNA sequence: TGTGCCAGCAGAACGGTTGATCGGGAAAAACTGTTTTTT. Translating it yields CASRTVDREKLFF.

This clone was detected once. The chain has TRBV28 and TRBJ1-5; 9 positions match TRBD1. V shed 8 bases and J 3 bases; nucleotides not matched to a gene: 8. The CDR3 covers 15 residues. CDR1 MDHEN and CDR2 SYDVKM come from the germline V gene. The CDR3 sequence: CASATGQGYNQPQHF. CDR3 in DNA: TGTGCCAGCGCAACGGGACAGGGCTACAATCAGCCCCAGCATTTT. The full variable domain, with the rest looked up from reference TRBV28 and TRBJ1-5, is DVKVTQSSRYLVKRTGEKVFLECVQDMDHENMFWYRQDPGLGLRLIYFSYDVKMKEKGDIPEGYSVSREKKERFSLILESASTNQTSMYLCASATGQGYNQPQHFGDGTRLSIL.

The chain recombines TRBV5-6 with TRBJ1-2; TRBD1 matches at 8 bases. CDR1 and CDR2 (germline): SGHDT, YYEEEE. Germline trimming cut 4 bases from V and 5 bases from J; bases unmatched to any gene: 7. The CDR3 contains 14 residues. The CDR3 coding sequence is TGTGCCAGCAGCCAGCTAAGGACAGGGTATGGCTACACCTTC. Protein: CASSQLRTGYGYTF.

The genes are TRBV15 and TRBJ2-3; unclear D gene. Trimming stripped 0 bases from V and 2 bases from J, with 9 bases between. Germline V gene sequence: CDR1 LNHNV, CDR2 YYDKDF (reference sequence). The CDR3 contains 15 residues. The CDR3 coding sequence is TGTGCCACCAGCAGAGATTCCACTAACACAGATACGCAGTATTTT. Amino acids: CATSRDSTNTDTQYF.

This chain joins TRBV28 and TRBJ2-5; 7 bases align to TRBD1. Germline trimming cut 6 bases from V and 5 bases from J; bases unmatched to any gene: 12. Germline-derived CDR1 and CDR2 are MDHEN and SYDVKM. The CDR3 totals 15 residues. CDR3 protein: CASSPLPQGQETQYF. CDR3 in DNA: TGTGCCAGCAGCCCACTGCCTCAGGGACAGGAGACCCAGTACTTC.

This clone was seen more than once but under ten times. This chain connects TRBV7-3 to TRBJ2-2; no clear D gene. This CDR3 contains 17 residues. V lost 2 bases to trimming and J lost 5 bases, with 18 bases between them. The V gene's germline CDR1 is SGHTA and CDR2 FQGTGA. The DNA for the CDR3 is TGTGCCAGCAGCTTATTGGTCGGTCCCCTCGGGACCGGGGAGCTGTTTTTT. It translates to CASSLLVGPLGTGELFF.

CDR3 amino acids: CASSMQGHNEQFF. The CDR3 DNA sequence: TGTGCCAGTAGTATGCAGGGCCACAATGAGCAGTTCTTC. The chain joins TRBV19 to TRBJ2-1; D is possibly TRBD1 (5 bases). In germline, CDR1 is LNHDA, CDR2 SQIVND (reference sequence). The V gene lost 3 bases and the J gene lost 5 bases, with 8 bases spanning the gap. This CDR3 comprises 13 residues.

V gene TRBV19 combines with J gene TRBJ1-5, with 10 bases lining up with TRBD1. With V trimmed by 6 bases and J by 0 bases, 8 bases remained unmatched. The CDR3 runs 17 residues. Germline lookup yields CDR1 LNHDA and CDR2 SQIVND (reference sequence). The CDR3 protein is CASSPGQGLISNQPQHF. In DNA, the CDR3 is TGTGCCAGTAGCCCGGGACAGGGGCTAATTAGCAATCAGCCCCAGCATTTT.